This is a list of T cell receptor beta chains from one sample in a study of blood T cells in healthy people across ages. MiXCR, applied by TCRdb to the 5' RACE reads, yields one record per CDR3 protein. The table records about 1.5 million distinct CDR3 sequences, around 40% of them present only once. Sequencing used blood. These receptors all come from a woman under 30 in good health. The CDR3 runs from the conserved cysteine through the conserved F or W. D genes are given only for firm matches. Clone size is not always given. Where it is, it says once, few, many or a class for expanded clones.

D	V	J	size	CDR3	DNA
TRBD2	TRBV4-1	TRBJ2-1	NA	CASSRPTSPNEQFF	TGCGCCAGCAGCCGTCCGACTAGCCCCAATGAGCAGTTCTTC
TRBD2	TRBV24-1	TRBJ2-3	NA	CATSPQGLAGDTQYF	TGTGCCACCAGTCCCCAGGGACTAGCGGGAGATACGCAGTATTTT
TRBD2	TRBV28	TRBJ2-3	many	CASSFVGLAGLTDTQYF	TGTGCCAGCAGTTTTGTCGGACTAGCGGGACTAACAGATACGCAGTATTTT
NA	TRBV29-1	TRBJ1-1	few	CSVVMGQVYTEAFF	TGCAGCGTAGTTATGGGGCAGGTCTACACTGAAGCTTTCTTT
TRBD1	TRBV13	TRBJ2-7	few	CASSSWDRTYEQYF	TGTGCCAGCAGCTCGTGGGACAGGACCTACGAGCAGTACTTC
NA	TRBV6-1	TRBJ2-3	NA	CASSEASATDTQYF	TGTGCCAGCAGTGAAGCCTCCGCCACAGATACGCAGTATTTT
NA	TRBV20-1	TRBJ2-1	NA	CSARKGFNEQFF	TGCAGTGCTAGAAAGGGATTCAACGAGCAGTTCTTC
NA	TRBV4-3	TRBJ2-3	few	CASSHDSSTDTQYF	TGCGCCAGCAGCCACGATTCTAGCACAGATACGCAGTATTTT
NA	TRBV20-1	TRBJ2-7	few	CSAPYARTSSSYEQYF	TGCAGTGCTCCTTATGCACGGACTTCTAGCTCCTACGAGCAGTACTTC
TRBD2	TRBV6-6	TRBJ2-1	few	CASAYRAGEVNEQFF	TGTGCCAGCGCCTATAGGGCGGGAGAAGTTAATGAGCAGTTCTTC
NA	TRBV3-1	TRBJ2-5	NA	CASSQRGSVKGETQYF	TGTGCCAGCAGCCAAAGGGGTAGCGTCAAAGGGGAGACCCAGTACTTC
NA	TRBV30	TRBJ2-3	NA	CAWTGTLDTQYF	TGTGCCTGGACCGGGACCTTAGATACGCAGTATTTT
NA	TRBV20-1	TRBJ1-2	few	CSASGGFLPNYGYTF	TGCAGTGCTAGTGGGGGGTTCCTCCCTAACTATGGCTACACCTTC
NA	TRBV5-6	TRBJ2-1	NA	CASSLFPLRNEQFF	TGTGCCAGCAGCTTGTTTCCCCTTCGGAATGAGCAGTTCTTC
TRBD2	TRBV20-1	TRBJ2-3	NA	CSARAPGLAERTDTQYF	TGCAGTGCTAGGGCTCCCGGACTAGCGGAGCGCACAGATACGCAGTATTTT
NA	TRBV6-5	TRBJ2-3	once	CASSPQGSGSTDTQYF	TGTGCCAGCAGTCCCCAGGGTAGCGGAAGCACAGATACGCAGTATTTT
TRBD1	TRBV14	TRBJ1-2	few	CASSLTGVDYYGYTF	TGTGCCAGCAGCCTTACAGGGGTGGATTACTATGGCTACACCTTC
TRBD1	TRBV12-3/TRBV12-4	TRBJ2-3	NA	CASSPTGGEADTQYF	TGTGCCAGCAGTCCTACAGGGGGCGAGGCAGATACGCAGTATTTT
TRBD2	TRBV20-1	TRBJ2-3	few	CSARGRGGRASTDTQYF	TGCAGTGCTAGAGGACGAGGAGGGAGGGCTAGCACAGATACGCAGTATTTT
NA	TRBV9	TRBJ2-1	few	CASSVDFSSYNEQFF	TGTGCCAGCAGCGTAGACTTTTCCTCCTACAATGAGCAGTTCTTC
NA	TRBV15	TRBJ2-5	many	CATSRDPGVQETQYF	TGTGCCACCAGCAGAGATCCAGGGGTTCAAGAGACCCAGTACTTC
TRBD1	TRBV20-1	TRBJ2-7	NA	CSATDLPQGNEQYF	TGCAGTGCTACCGATTTACCACAGGGGAACGAGCAGTACTTC
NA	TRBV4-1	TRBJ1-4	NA	CASSQDSLGYNEKLFF	TGCGCCAGCAGCCAAGATTCTCTGGGGTATAATGAAAAACTGTTTTTT
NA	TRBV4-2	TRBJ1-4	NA	CASSQGIGEKLFF	TGTGCCAGCAGCCAAGGTATAGGTGAAAAACTGTTTTTT
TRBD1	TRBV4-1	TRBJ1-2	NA	CASSQASGTGSYGYTF	TGCGCCAGCAGCCAAGCCTCCGGGACAGGGTCCTATGGCTACACCTTC
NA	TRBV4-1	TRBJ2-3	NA	CASSHKQGSGTDTQYF	TGCGCCAGCAGCCACAAACAGGGATCGGGCACAGATACGCAGTATTTT
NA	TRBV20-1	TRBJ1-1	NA	CSARKGGGVNTEAFF	TGCAGTGCTCGCAAGGGGGGAGGGGTGAACACTGAAGCTTTCTTT
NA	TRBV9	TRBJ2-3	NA	CASSVRDIWTDTQYF	TGTGCCAGCAGCGTGCGGGACATATGGACAGATACGCAGTATTTT
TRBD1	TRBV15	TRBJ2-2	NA	CATSGNRGPNTGELFF	TGTGCCACCAGCGGTAACAGGGGGCCGAACACCGGGGAGCTGTTTTTT
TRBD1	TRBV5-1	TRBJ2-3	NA	CASSLGTGITDTQYF	TGCGCCAGCAGCTTAGGGACAGGGATCACAGATACGCAGTATTTT
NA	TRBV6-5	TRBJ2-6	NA	CASGGTATGANVLTF	TGTGCCAGCGGGGGGACAGCCACTGGGGCCAACGTCCTGACTTTC
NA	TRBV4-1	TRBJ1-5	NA	CASSQDGPNSNQPQHF	TGCGCCAGCAGCCAAGATGGACCGAACTCCAATCAGCCCCAGCATTTT
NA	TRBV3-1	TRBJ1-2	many	CASSQATNYGYTF	TGTGCCAGCAGCCAAGCCACGAACTATGGCTACACCTTC
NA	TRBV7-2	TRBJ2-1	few	CASSFLRGSNEQFF	TGTGCCAGCAGCTTCCTTCGGGGGAGCAATGAGCAGTTCTTC
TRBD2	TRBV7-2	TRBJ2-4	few	CASSFGPGLGEQYF	TGTGCCAGCAGCTTTGGCCCGGGACTAGGAGAGCAGTACTTC
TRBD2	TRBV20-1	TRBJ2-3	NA	CSALLAGVTDTQYF	TGCAGTGCGCTGCTAGCGGGGGTCACAGATACGCAGTATTTT
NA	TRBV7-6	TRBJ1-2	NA	CASSSSTGANYGYTF	TGTGCCAGCAGCTCCTCGACAGGAGCTAACTATGGCTACACCTTC
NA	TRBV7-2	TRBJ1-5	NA	CASSTVQGNQPQHF	TGTGCCAGCAGTACCGTACAGGGAAATCAGCCCCAGCATTTT
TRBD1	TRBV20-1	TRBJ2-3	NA	CSATGTGHTDTQYF	TGCAGTGCTACCGGGACAGGGCACACAGATACGCAGTATTTT
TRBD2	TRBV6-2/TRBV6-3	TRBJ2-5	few	CASSPSGTSGQETQYF	TGTGCCAGCAGCCCATCCGGGACTAGCGGTCAAGAGACCCAGTACTTC
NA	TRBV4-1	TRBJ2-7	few	CASSQGGSSYNEQYF	TGCGCCAGCAGCCAAGGGGGGAGCTCCTACAATGAGCAGTACTTC
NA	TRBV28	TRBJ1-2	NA	CASSSVVDGDRQTDYGYTF	TGTGCCAGCAGTTCGGTAGTTGACGGCGACCGACAAACGGACTATGGCTACACCTTC
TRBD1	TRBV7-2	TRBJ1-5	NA	CASSVDRPGDQPQHF	TGTGCCAGCAGCGTGGACAGGCCGGGAGATCAGCCCCAGCATTTT
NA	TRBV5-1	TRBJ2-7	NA	CASSYRTPNEQYF	TGCGCCAGCAGCTATCGTACACCCAATGAGCAGTACTTC
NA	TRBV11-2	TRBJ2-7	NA	CASSLALGPYEQYF	TGTGCCAGCAGCTTAGCCCTGGGACCCTACGAGCAGTACTTC
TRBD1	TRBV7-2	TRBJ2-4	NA	CASSRDRGLAKNIQYF	TGTGCCAGCAGCAGGGACAGGGGGCTAGCCAAAAACATTCAGTACTTC
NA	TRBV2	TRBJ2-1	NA	CASSDLAANEQFF	TGTGCCAGCAGTGATCTAGCAGCCAATGAGCAGTTCTTC